This TCR beta chain was profiled in a study of shared clonotypes between healthy human individuals (dated by TCRdb to 2019 to 2021). The study in broad terms: A couple of women and a few men aged 18 to 49 years were included in the cohort. For each donor, CD4 naive and CD4 memory were each run on three plates, CD8 naive on two plates, and CD8 memory on one plate. To estimate repertoire size and how much clonotypes are shared between individuals, the study performed deep sequencing of blood TCR repertoires from a few healthy adults. To increase sequencing depth and limit assay-specific biases, TCR repertoire library preparation and sequencing were carried out by different laboratories using diverse techniques. Between about 0.8 and 9.5 billion PBMCs per donor were obtained by leukapheresis. Broader findings and caveats from the paper: Larger estimated clonotype richness was generally found for naive subsets than for memory subsets. Even with the large sequencing depth, rarefaction of the sorted-subset datasets indicated that sequencing was incomplete. Across a few donors, approximately 5% of naive CD4, around 3.3% of naive CD8, 2% to 2.5% of memory CD4, and approximately 0.42% of memory CD8 clonotypes were shared. Because the study included a small number of donors, the genetic and exposure-history diversity represented was limited. Pairwise subsampling led to the expectation that sequencing depth would affect the degree of clonotype sharing among donors. Compared with non-shared clonotypes, the clonotypes found in all four sorted-subset donors had higher generation probabilities. Sampling was restricted to blood, and TCR repertoires in tissues likely differ from the TCR repertoires found in blood.

Healthy HIV-negative adults with no recently reported acute infections or vaccinations were included as donors. All donors were Caucasian adults living in Nashville, Tennessee, USA. CD4+ T cells were enriched by magnetic negative selection; naive cells were then positively selected on CD45RA, and the negative fraction formed the memory subset. After blood collection by leukapheresis, PBMCs were isolated using Ficoll-Histopaque density gradient centrifugation and then cryopreserved in the vapor phase of liquid nitrogen. Analytical flow cytometry was used to check the purity and quantity of each magnetically sorted T cell population. Each sorted fraction had its genomic DNA isolated and then quantified by UV absorbance on a Nanodrop 2000c. With regard to this clone: Its antigen remains undetermined. At one end, the junction sequence differs from germline, possibly due to a read error. Other DNA sequences from this sample encode an identical CDR3 as well.

TCR CDR3 regions were amplified from genomic DNA by multiplex PCR using the deep immunoSEQ assay. Extracted genomic DNA from each cell subset was distributed evenly across all wells of several immunoSEQ 96-well plates, and each plate was treated as a replicate. For sorted subsets, around 200 ng genomic DNA, equal to tens of thousands of T cell genomes, was loaded into each replicate PCR. Purified libraries were measured with a Qubit 3.0 fluorometer, size-checked on a Bioanalyzer 2100, and measured again with the KAPA Library Quantification kit. Each immunoSEQ 96-well plate was sequenced on its own single-read 150-cycle Illumina NextSeq 550 flow cell. The study's processing was this. Because only junctional sequences without quality scores were contained in the immunoSEQ output, filtering matching that applied to full-length reads could not be performed. To assign V/J genes and CDR3, sequences were annotated against IMGT germline references using PyIR, a Python wrapper for IgBLAST v1.9. Reads were removed for weak V/J assignments (E-value above 1e-6), missing CDR3, stop codons, out-of-frame junctions, or ambiguous translated residues. A V3J clonotype was defined by an identical inferred V gene, J gene, and CDR3 amino acid sequence. Percentage overlap between repertoires was computed as shared unique clonotypes divided by the size of the smaller repertoire. Richness of each repertoire was evaluated using RTK rarefaction, the Chao1 estimator, and Recon v2.1 estimates of unobserved clonotypes. For all TCRbeta clonotypes obtained by the gDNA method from several donors, generation probabilities were computed with OLGA. TCRdb obtained this table from immuneACCESS and retained in-frame rearrangements with V and J assigned. These tables miss some clones; where compared with another copy, unresolved V genes account for less than half of the shortfall, and the remainder is unexplained. V, J and clone size were drawn from that table, and D and trimming were deduced from the DNA. Here the sample has around 330,000 clones; over 65% occur a single time. The top ten constitute about 9.4% of the sample.

The sequence was collected from a man younger than 45 in good health. The sample comprised memory CD4+ T cells sorted from blood. This sample's cell subset or site label indicates: CD45RA-negative fraction.

The CDR3 has the sequence CASRLRASSYEQYF. The nucleotides read TGTGCCAGCAGATTGAGGGCGAGCTCCTACGAGCAATACTTC. Rearrangement joined TRBV6-1 to TRBJ2-7; the D segment could be TRBD2, given 5 matching bases. CDR1 and CDR2 are drawn from the germline V gene: MNHNS, SASEGT. From its cysteine to its phenylalanine, the CDR3 spans 14 amino acids. The DNA shown is the 42-base CDR3, in frame from base 1.